The TCR beta chain under discussion was sequenced for a study of cytomegalovirus exposure and HLA in healthy donors. Study observations and caveats: In a later analysis, productive TCRs from donors in an Asian-associated ancestry cluster reportedly carried fewer N-insertions than the cohort mean. Analyses of presence and absence presupposed an approximately uniform sequencing depth across donors.

This clone showed up just a few times. Its specificity is unknown. 60 Vbeta and 13 Jbeta primers were used in PCR. Original methodology: Approximately 11 million of the about 80 million unique TCR beta chains counted in a later analysis were shared. This table comes from immunoSEQ multiplex PCR, and its TCRdb copy is limited to in-frame clones, with some not included. D and trimming come from the DNA, and the V and J calls and clone size come from that table. The sample shows more than 85,000 clones, roughly 80% of them seen only once. Germline V gene sequence: CDR1 LNHDA, CDR2 SQIVND (reference sequence). Trimming removed 9 bases from V and 0 bases from J, with 20 bases in between. The CDR3 covers 16 residues.

The TCR sequence derives from a man aged 25-40 years in good health and CMV-seropositive. The chain carries TRBV19 and TRBJ1-1; D may be TRBD1 (5 bases). Sequences were obtained from PBMCs. The CDR3 loop is CASSLRTSKLNTEAFF. The CDR3 nucleotides are TGTGCCAGCTCACTCAGGACAAGTAAGTTGAACACTGAAGCTTTCTTT.